This T cell receptor beta chain was documented in a study of blood T cell repertoires in COVID-19 (dated by TCRdb to between 2020 and 2021). Regarding the study in general: Samples covering the acute and convalescent phases of COVID-19 were provided by collaborators in the United States, Italy and Spain. The material from the prospective study consisted of cDNA or gDNA derived from T cells, B-cell-depleted T cells, or PBMCs. Deeply sampled blood TCRbeta repertoires from subjects exposed to, actively infected with, or recovered from COVID-19 were included in the dataset. The repertoires were made available in a free public database intended to serve as a resource for research on the immune response to SARS-CoV-2. Samples were obtained from the ongoing ImmuneRACE study (first 160 participants) and from over 1,000 subjects provided by 6 global collaborators. The sample metadata nearly always contained a de-identified subject ID, COVID-19 status, age in years and sex. Where available, HLA class I and class II types were obtained from metadata supplied by the sample provider rather than from assay-based typing.

Overall results and qualifications from the work: The quantity of clinical and demographic metadata differed by source and by participant and was supplied without curation.

The collaborating institutions used their own protocols to collect whole blood in K2EDTA tubes. For TCRbeta analysis, collaborator samples were shipped as frozen whole blood, as isolated PBMCs, or as DNA extracted from either sample type. TCRbeta CDR3 regions were amplified from genomic DNA using the immunoSEQ Assay, a bias-controlled multiplex PCR. The authors' pipeline ran thus. Within the assay, amplification of reference gene primers was used to estimate how many nucleated cells each sample contained. Sequence reads were collapsed and filtered to measure the absolute abundance of every unique TCRbeta CDR3 rearrangement. For each sample, productive Simpson clonality was calculated as the square root of Simpson's diversity index across productive rearrangements. TCRdb provides this immuneACCESS table in a form limited to in-frame rearrangements. Some clones are lacking; in checked studies, under half of them reflect an unresolved V gene, and why the rest are absent is not known. The DNA was the basis for D and trimming; V, J and clone size are from that table. This sample holds 150,000 to 200,000 clones; about 74% were observed only once. The top ten clones comprise 8.1% of the sample.

Inclusive of the bounding cysteine and phenylalanine, the CDR3 is 13 residues long. CDR3 DNA is the only sequence kept; it has 39 bases, read in frame from the first base. The germline V gene provides CDR1 MNHEY and CDR2 SVGAGI. V trim: 7 bases; J trim: 3 bases; unmatched bases: 4. With regard to this clone: Its antigen is currently not known. Base quality data are lacking; no much larger clone is found one base away.

Sequenced sample: peripheral blood. The TCR comes from a man in his 60s with acute or convalescent COVID-19. The chain is made from TRBV6-5 and TRBJ2-7, with 9 bases in between that match TRBD1. The CDR3 protein is CASKPGQGYEQYF. The nucleotides read TGTGCCAGCAAGCCGGGACAGGGCTACGAGCAGTACTTC.